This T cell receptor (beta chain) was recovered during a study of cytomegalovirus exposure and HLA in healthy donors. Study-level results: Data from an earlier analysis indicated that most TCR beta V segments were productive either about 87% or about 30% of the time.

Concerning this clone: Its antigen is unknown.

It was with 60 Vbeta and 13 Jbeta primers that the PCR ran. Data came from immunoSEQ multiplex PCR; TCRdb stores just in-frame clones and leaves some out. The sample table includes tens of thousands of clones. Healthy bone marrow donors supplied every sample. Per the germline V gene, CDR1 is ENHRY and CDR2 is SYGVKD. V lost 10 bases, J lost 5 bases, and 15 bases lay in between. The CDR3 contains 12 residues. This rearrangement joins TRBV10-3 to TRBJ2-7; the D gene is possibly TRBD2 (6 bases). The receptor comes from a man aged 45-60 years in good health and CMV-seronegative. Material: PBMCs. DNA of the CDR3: TGTGCCACGGGGGTCGGGGTAGACGAGCAGTACTTC. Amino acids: CATGVGVDEQYF.